The T cell receptor beta chain under discussion was sequenced for a study of blood T cell repertoires in COVID-19. Looking at the study overall: Nucleic acid was either cDNA or gDNA, and it came from T cells, B-cell-depleted T cells, or PBMCs.

With 3 bases removed from V and 0 bases from J, the gap between germline ends came to 15 bases. CDR3 size: 17 residues. The V gene's germline CDR1 is KGHSH and CDR2 LQKENI. Enrolled through a virtual design, the participants were between 18 and 89 years of age and came from some 26 US areas. Cohort placement rested on clinical history that participants reported themselves. Recovered participants had two consecutive negative NP/OP PCR tests, healthcare professional clearance, or symptom resolution. The assay was immunoSEQ multiplex PCR, and TCRdb's table has in-frame clones only and misses some. The table has 300,000 to 400,000 clones, 88% seen once; the top ten hold over 4.5%.

The sample comprised PBMCs or T cells enriched from blood (not recorded which). The TCR comes from a man younger than 45 who had recovered from COVID-19. V and J are TRBV18 and TRBJ1-3; maybe TRBD1 (5 bases). CDR3 in DNA: TGTGCCAGCTCACCCCCGGGGGGAGAGCGCTCTGGAAACACCATATATTTT. The encoded protein is CASSPPGGERSGNTIYF.